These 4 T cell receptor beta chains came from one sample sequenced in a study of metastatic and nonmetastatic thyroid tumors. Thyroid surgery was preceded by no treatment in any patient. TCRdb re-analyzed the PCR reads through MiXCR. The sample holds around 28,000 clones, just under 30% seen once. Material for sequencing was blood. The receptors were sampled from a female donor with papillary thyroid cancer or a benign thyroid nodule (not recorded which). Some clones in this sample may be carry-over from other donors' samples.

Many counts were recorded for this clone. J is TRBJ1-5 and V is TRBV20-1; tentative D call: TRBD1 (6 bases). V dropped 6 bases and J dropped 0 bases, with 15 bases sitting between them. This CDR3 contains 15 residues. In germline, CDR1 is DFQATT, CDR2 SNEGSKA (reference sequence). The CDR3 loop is CSAKTGTSSNQPQHF. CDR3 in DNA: TGCAGTGCGAAGACAGGTACCAGTAGCAATCAGCCCCAGCATTTT.

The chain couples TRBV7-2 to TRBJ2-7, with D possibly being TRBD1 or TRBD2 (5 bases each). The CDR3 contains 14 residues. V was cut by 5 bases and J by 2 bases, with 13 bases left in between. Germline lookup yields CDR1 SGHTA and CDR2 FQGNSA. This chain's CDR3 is CASSANRGPYEQYF. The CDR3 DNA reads TGTGCCAGCAGCGCCAACCGGGGACCCTACGAGCAGTACTTC.

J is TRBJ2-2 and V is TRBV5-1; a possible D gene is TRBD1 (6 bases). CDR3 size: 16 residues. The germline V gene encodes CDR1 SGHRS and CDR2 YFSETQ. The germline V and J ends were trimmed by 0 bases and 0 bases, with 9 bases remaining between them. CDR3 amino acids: CASSLVGGANTGELFF. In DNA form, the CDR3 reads TGCGCCAGCAGCTTGGTAGGGGGAGCGAACACCGGGGAGCTGTTTTTT.

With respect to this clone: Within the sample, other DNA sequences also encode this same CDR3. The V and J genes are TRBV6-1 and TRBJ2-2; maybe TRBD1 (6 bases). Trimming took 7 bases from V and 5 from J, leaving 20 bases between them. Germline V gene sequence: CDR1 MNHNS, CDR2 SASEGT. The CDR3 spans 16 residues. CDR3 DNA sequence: TGTGCCAGCAATGGGATCCGGGACACCCGGACCGGGGAGCTGTTTTTT. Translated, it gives CASNGIRDTRTGELFF.